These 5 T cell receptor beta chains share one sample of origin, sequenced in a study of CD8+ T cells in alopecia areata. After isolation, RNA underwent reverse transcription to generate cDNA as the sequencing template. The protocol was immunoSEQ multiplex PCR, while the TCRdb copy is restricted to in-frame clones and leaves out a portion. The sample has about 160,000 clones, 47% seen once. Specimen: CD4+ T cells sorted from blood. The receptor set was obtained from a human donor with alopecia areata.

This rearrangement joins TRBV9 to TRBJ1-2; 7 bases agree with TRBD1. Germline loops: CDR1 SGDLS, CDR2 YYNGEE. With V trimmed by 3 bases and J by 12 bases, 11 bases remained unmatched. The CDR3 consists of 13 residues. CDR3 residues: CASSGWDRPTHTF. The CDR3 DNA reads TGTGCCAGCAGCGGATGGGACAGACCGACCCACACCTTC.

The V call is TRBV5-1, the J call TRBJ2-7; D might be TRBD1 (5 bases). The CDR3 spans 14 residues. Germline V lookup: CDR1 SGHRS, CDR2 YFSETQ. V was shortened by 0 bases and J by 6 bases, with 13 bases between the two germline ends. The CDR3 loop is CASSLGQLPGEQYF. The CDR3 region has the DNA TGCGCCAGCAGCTTGGGACAGCTACCAGGCGAGCAGTACTTC. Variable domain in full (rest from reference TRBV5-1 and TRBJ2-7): KAGVTQTPRYLIKTRGQQVTLSCSPISGHRSVSWYQQTPGQGLQFLFEYFSETQRNKGNFPGRFSGRQFSNSRSEMNVSTLELGDSALYLCASSLGQLPGEQYFGPGTRLTVT.

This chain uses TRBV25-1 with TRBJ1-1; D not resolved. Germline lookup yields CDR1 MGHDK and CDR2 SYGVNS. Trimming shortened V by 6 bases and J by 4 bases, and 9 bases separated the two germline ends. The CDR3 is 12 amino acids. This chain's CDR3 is CASSLGVTEAFF. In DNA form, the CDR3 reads TGTGCCAGCAGCTTGGGTGTCACTGAAGCTTTCTTT. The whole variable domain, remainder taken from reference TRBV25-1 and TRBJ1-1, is EADIYQTPRYLVIGTGKKITLECSQTMGHDKMYWYQQDPGMELHLIHYSYGVNSTEKGDLSSESTVSRIRTEHFPLTLESARPSHTSQYLCASSLGVTEAFFGQGTRLTVV.

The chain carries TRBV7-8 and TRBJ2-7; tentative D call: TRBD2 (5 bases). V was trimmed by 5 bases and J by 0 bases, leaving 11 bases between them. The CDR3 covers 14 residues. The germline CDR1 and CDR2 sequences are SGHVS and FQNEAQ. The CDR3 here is CASSPSGSSYEQYF. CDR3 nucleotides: TGTGCCAGCAGCCCGAGCGGATCCTCCTACGAGCAGTACTTC.

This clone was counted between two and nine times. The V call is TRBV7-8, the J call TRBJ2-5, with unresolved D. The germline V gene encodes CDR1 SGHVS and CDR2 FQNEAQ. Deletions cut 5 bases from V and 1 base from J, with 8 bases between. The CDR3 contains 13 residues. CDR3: CASSHRAQETQYF. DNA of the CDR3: TGTGCCAGCAGCCACCGCGCCCAAGAGACCCAGTACTTC.